This T cell receptor beta chain was sequenced in a study of T cells in Graves' hyperthyroidism and ophthalmopathy. The trim removed 7 bases at V and 3 bases at J, leaving 4 bases unmatched. The CDR3 consists of 12 residues. CDR1 and CDR2 from the germline V gene are SQVTM and ANQGSEA. Using RNA transcripts as the source, TCR beta CDR3 regions were amplified. In the first-round RT-PCR of the TCR CDR3, the HTBI primer set was used. In TCRdb, the multiplex PCR reads were re-called with MiXCR into one record per CDR3 protein. The sample shows about 53,000 distinct CDR3 sequences, about 49% of them seen only once.

The chain carries TRBV29-1 and TRBJ1-2; TRBD1 agrees at 8 bases. The specimen sequenced was blood. This sequence was found in a woman aged 25 to 39 with Graves' ophthalmopathy. CDR3 in DNA: TGCAGCGGCAGGGGGCTTTACTATGGCTACACCTTC. This encodes CSGRGLYYGYTF.